Listed here is a single T cell receptor beta chain. TCRdb's copy holds only in-frame clones and misses some; the assay was immunoSEQ multiplex PCR. The data hold about 180,000 clones, with 70% to 85% observed a single time. Two negative PCRs, clearance, or symptom resolution characterized the recovered Cohort 3 donors. The data derive from a study of blood T cell repertoires in COVID-19. The CDR3 runs to 17 residues. Trimming removed 1 base from V and 9 bases from J, with 22 bases in between. Germline CDR1 reads SGHVS; CDR2 reads FQNEAQ. The gene calls are TRBV7-8 and TRBJ1-3; D may be TRBD1 (6 bases). The source is a man aged 50-60 years who had recovered from COVID-19. Sample: PBMCs or T cells enriched from blood (not recorded which). In nucleotides, the CDR3 is TGTGCCAGCAGCTTAGGTTTGTTTGAGGACAGAATGGGCACCATATATTTT. Translation: CASSLGLFEDRMGTIYF.